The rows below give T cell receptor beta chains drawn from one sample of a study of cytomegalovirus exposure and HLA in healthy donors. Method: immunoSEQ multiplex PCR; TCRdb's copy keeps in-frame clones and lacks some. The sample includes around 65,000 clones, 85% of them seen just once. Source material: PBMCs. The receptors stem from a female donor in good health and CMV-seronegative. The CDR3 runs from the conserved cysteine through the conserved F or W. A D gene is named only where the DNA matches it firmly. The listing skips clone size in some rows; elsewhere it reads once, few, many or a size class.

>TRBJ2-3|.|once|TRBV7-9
TGTGCCAGCAGCCTCAGAGACCGGGCAGATACGCAGTATTTT
CASSLRDRADTQYF
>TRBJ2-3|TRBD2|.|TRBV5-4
TGTGCCAGCAGCTTGTGGAGAGCGGGGGGGCAAGATACGCAGTATTTT
CASSLWRAGGQDTQYF
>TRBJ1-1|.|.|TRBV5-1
TGCGCCAGCAGAAACAGGGTAGACACTGAAGCTTTCTTT
CASRNRVDTEAFF
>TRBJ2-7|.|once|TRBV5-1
TGCGCCAGCAGCTTGGAGGTCAGGGGTCCCTACGAGCAGTACTTC
CASSLEVRGPYEQYF
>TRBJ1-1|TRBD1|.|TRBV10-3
TGTGCCATCAGTGAGAGCCCAGGGGGCATCGGGGACACTGAAGCTTTCTTT
CAISESPGGIGDTEAFF
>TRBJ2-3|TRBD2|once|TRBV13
TGTGCCAGCAGCTTACTAGCGGAAAATAGCACAGATACGCAGTATTTT
CASSLLAENSTDTQYF
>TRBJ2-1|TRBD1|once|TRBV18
TGTGCCAGCTCACCGAGGTGGACAGGGTCAACGTCCTACAATGAGCAGTTCTTC
CASSPRWTGSTSYNEQFF
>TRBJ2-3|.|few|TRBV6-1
TGTGCCAGCAGTCCCTGGACTGGAAATACGCAGTATTTT
CASSPWTGNTQYF
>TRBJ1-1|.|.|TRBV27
TGTGCCAGCAGTTTATCGTCCGAGAGGAGTGAAGCTTTCTTT
CASSLSSERSEAFF
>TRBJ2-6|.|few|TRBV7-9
TGTGCCAGCAGCTTCGGGACTGAGGGGCTCAGGGCCAACGTCCTGACTTTC
CASSFGTEGLRANVLTF
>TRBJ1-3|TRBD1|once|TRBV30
TGTGCCTGGGAGGGGGCGTTTGTTGGAAACACCATATATTTT
CAWEGAFVGNTIYF
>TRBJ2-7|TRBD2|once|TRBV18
TGTGCCAGCTCACCATCGGGACTAGCGGACTCCTACGAGCAGTACTTC
CASSPSGLADSYEQYF
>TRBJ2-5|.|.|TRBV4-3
TGCGCCAGCAGCCAAGTGGAGACTAGGAGGGAGACCCAGTACTTC
CASSQVETRRETQYF
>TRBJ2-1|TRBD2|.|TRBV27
TGTGCCAGCAGTTTAGTCGCGGGGGGCGGTGAGCAGTTCTTC
CASSLVAGGGEQFF
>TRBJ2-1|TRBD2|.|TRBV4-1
TGCGCCAGCAGCCAACCCGGGACTAGAATATACAATGAGCAGTTCTTC
CASSQPGTRIYNEQFF
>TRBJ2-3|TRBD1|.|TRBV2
TGTGCCAGCAACGGACAGGGGACGGGCACAGATACGCAGTATTTT
CASNGQGTGTDTQYF
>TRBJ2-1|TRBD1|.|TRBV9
TGTGCCAGCAGCGAGACAGGGGGCTCCTACAATGAGCAGTTCTTC
CASSETGGSYNEQFF
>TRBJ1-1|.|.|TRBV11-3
TGTGCCAGCAGCGCAGGGGAGAACACTGAAGCTTTCTTT
CASSAGENTEAFF
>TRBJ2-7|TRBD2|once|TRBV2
TGTGCCAGCAGTGTACCGACTAGCGGGGACTCCTACGAGCAGTACTTC
CASSVPTSGDSYEQYF
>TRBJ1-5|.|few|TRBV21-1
TGTGCCAGCAGCAAAGGGGGACAGGGCGATCAGCCCCAGCATTTT
CASSKGGQGDQPQHF
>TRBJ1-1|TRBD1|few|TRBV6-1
TGTGCCAGCAGTAACAGGGGGAACACTGAAGCTTTCTTT
CASSNRGNTEAFF
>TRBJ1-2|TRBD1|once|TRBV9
TGTGCCAGCAGCGTAGGGGGACAGGGTATAAGCTACACCTTC
CASSVGGQGISYTF
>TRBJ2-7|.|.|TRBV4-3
TGCGCCAGCAGCCAAGTGACAGGCAGCTCCTACGAGCAGTACTTC
CASSQVTGSSYEQYF
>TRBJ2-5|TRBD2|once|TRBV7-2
TGTGCCAGCAGCTTAGGTAGCGGGGGGGGTGAGACCCAGTACTTC
CASSLGSGGGETQYF
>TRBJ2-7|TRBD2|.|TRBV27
TGTGCCAGCAGTGGGTGGACTAGCCCCTACTACGAGCAGTACTTC
CASSGWTSPYYEQYF
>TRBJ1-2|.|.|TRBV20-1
TGCAGTCTCCCGAACGGTTATGGCTACACCTTC
CSLPNGYGYTF
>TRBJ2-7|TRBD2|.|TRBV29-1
TGCAGCGTTGAAGGGCTAGCGGGAGGGCCAAGGAACGAGCAGTACTTC
CSVEGLAGGPRNEQYF